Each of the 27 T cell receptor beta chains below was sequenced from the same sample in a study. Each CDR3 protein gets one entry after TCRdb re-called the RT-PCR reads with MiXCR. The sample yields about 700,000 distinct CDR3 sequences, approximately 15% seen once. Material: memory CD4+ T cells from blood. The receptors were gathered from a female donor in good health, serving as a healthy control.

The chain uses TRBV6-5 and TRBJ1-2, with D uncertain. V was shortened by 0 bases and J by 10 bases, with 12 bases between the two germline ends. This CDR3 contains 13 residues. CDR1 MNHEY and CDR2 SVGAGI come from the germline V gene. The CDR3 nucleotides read TGTGCCAGCAGTTACTCCCAAACGCGCGCCTACACCTTC. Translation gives CASSYSQTRAYTF.

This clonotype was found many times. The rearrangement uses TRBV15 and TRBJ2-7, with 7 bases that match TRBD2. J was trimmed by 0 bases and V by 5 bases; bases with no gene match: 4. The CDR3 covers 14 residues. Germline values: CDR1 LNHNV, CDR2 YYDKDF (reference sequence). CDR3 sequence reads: CATSGGGSSYEQYF. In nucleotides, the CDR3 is TGTGCCACCAGCGGGGGAGGGAGCTCCTACGAGCAGTACTTC.

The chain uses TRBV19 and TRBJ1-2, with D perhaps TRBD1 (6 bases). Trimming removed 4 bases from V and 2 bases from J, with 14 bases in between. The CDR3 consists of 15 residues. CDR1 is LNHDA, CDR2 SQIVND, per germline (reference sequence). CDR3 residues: CASSRHRVLNYGYTF. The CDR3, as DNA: TGTGCCAGTAGTAGGCACAGGGTCTTAAACTATGGCTACACCTTC. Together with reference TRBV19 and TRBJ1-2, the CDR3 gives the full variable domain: DGGITQSPKYLFRKEGQNVTLSCEQNLNHDAMYWYRQDPGQGLRLIYYSQIVNDFQKGDIAEGYSVSREKKESFPLTVTSAQKNPTAFYLCASSRHRVLNYGYTFGSGTRLTVV.

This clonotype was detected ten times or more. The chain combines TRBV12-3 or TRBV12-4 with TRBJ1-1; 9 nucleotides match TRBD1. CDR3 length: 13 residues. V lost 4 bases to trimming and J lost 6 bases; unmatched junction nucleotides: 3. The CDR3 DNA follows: TGTGCCAGCAGTTCCACAGGGGGCGCTGAAGCTTTCTTT. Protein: CASSSTGGAEAFF.

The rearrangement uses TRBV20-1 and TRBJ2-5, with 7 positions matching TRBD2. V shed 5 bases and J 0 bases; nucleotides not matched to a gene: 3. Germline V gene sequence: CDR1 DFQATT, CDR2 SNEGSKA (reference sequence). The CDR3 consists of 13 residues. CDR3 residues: CSASRENQETQYF. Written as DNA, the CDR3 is TGCAGTGCTTCGCGGGAGAACCAAGAGACCCAGTACTTC.

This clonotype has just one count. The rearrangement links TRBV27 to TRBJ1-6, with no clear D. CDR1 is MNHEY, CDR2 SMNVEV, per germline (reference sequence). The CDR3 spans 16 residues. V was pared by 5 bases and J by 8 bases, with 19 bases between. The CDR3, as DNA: TGTGCCAGCAGTCCAACCCCCGGGAGTGCCTATTCACCCCTCCACTTT. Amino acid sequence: CASSPTPGSAYSPLHF.

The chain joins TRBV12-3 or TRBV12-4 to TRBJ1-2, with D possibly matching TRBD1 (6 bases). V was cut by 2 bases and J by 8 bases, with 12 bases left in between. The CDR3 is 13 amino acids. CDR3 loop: CASSLWGAEGYTF. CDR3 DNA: TGTGCCAGCAGTTTATGGGGGGCGGAAGGCTACACCTTC.

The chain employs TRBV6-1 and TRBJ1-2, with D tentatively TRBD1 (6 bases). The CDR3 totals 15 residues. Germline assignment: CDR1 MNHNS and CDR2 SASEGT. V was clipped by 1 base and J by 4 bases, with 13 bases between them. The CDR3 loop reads CASSEVGGEGYGYTF. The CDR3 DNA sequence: TGTGCCAGCAGTGAAGTGGGGGGCGAGGGCTATGGCTACACCTTC.

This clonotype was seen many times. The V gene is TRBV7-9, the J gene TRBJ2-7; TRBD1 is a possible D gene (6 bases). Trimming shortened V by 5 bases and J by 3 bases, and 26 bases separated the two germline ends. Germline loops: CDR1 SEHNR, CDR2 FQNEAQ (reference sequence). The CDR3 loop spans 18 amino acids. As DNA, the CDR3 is TGTGCCAGCAGCCCGGGAACAGGGACCCTCATCTTGGACTACGAGCAGTACTTC. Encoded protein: CASSPGTGTLILDYEQYF. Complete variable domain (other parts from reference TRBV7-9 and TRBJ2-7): DTGVSQNPRHKITKRGQNVTFRCDPISEHNRLYWYRQTLGQGPEFLTYFQNEAQLEKSRLLSDRFSAERPKGSFSTLEIQRTEQGDSAMYLCASSPGTGTLILDYEQYFGPGTRLTVT.

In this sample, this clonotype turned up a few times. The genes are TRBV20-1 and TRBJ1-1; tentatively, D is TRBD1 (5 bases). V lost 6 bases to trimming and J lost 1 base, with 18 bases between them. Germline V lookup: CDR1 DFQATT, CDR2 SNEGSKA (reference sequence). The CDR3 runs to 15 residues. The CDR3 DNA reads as TGCAGTGCCATGAGCCCCGGGGCCCAGAACACTGAAGCTTTCTTT. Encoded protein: CSAMSPGAQNTEAFF.

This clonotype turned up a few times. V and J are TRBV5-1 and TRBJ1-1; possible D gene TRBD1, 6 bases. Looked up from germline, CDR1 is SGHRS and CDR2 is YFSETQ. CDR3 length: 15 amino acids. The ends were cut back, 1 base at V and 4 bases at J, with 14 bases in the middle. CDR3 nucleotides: TGCGCCAGCAGCTTGACCGGGGGCCAGATCACTGAAGCTTTCTTT. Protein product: CASSLTGGQITEAFF.

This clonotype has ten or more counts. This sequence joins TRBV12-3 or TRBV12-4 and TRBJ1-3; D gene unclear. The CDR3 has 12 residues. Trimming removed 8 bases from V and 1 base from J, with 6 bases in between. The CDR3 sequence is CASPDSGNTIYF. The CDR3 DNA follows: TGTGCCAGCCCTGATTCTGGAAACACCATATATTTT.

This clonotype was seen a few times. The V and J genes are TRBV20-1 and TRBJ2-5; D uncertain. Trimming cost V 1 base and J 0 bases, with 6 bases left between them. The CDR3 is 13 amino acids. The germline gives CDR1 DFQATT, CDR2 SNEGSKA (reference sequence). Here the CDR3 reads CSARAPNQETQYF. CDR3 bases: TGCAGTGCTAGAGCACCCAACCAAGAGACCCAGTACTTC.

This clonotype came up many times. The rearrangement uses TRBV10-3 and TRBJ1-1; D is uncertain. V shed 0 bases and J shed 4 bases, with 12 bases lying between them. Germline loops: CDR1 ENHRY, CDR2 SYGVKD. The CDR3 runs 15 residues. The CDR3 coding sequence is TGTGCCATCAGTGAGTCATTGGGCATCGGCACTGAAGCTTTCTTT. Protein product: CAISESLGIGTEAFF.

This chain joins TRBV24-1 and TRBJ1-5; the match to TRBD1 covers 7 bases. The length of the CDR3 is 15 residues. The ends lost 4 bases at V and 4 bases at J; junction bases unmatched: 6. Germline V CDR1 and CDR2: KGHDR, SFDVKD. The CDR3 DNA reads TGTGCCACCAGTGAACATGGACAGGATAATCAGCCCCAGCATTTT. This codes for CATSEHGQDNQPQHF.

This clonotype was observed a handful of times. The CDR3 reads CASSLGQDSEAFF. CDR3 coding DNA: TGCGCCAGCAGCTTGGGTCAGGACAGTGAAGCTTTCTTT. V usage is TRBV5-1 and J usage is TRBJ1-1, with D tentatively TRBD1 (6 bases). The length of the CDR3 is 13 residues. Germline-derived CDR1 and CDR2 are SGHRS and YFSETQ. The V gene lost 0 bases and the J gene lost 7 bases, with 10 bases spanning the gap.

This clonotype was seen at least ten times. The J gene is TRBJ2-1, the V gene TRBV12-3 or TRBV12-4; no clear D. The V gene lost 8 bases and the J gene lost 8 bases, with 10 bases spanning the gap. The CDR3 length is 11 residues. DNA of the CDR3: TGTGCCAGCTCCTTAGAAGATGAGCAGTTCTTC. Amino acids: CASSLEDEQFF.

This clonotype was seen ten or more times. The chain's CDR3 is CSARDSAGVAGELFF. As DNA, the CDR3 is TGCAGTGCTAGAGATTCAGCGGGAGTGGCCGGGGAGCTGTTTTTT. The chain has TRBV20-1 and TRBJ2-2, with TRBD2 matching 8 bases. Germline values: CDR1 DFQATT, CDR2 SNEGSKA (reference sequence). This CDR3 spans 15 amino acids. J was trimmed by 6 bases and V by 0 bases; bases with no gene match: 6.

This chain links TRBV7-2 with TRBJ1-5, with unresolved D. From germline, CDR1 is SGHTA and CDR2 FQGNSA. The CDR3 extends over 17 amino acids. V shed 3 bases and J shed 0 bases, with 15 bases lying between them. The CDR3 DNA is TGTGCCAGCAGCTTGGAAAAGGCGAGGTTTAGCAATCAGCCCCAGCATTTT. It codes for CASSLEKARFSNQPQHF.

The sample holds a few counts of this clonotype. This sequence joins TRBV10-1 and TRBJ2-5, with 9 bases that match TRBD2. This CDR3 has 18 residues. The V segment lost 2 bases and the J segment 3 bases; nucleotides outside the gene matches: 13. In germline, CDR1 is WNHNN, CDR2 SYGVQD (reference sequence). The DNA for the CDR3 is TGCGCCAGCAGTGAGAGAATAGCGGGGGACTCCAAGAAAGAGACCCAGTACTTC. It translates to CASSERIAGDSKKETQYF.

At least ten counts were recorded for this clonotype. In DNA form, the CDR3 reads TGTGCCAGCAGCGTAGCTAATACAGTGGGCACAGATACGCAGTATTTT. Protein sequence: CASSVANTVGTDTQYF. This chain links TRBV9 with TRBJ2-3; D ambiguous. V lost 0 bases to trimming and J lost 1 base, with 12 bases between them. CDR3 length equals 16 residues. Germline CDR1 is SGDLS and CDR2 is YYNGEE.

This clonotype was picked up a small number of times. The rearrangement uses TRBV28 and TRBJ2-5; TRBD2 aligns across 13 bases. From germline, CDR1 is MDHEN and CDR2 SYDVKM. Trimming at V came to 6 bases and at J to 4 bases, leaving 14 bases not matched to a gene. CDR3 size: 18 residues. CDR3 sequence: CASRWTSGSITVGETQYF. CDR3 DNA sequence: TGTGCCAGCAGATGGACTAGCGGGAGTATTACGGTGGGAGAGACCCAGTACTTC.

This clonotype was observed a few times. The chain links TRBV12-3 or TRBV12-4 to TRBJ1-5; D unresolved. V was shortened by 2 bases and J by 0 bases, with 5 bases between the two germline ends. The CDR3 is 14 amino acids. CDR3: CASSLLNSNQPQHF. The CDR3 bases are TGTGCCAGCAGTTTATTAAATAGCAATCAGCCCCAGCATTTT.

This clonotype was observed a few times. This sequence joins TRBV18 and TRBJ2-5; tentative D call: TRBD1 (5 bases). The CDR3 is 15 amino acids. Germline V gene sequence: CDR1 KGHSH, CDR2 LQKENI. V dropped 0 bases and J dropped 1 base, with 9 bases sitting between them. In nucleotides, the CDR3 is TGTGCCAGCTCACCACCTAGGACACTCCAAGAGACCCAGTACTTC. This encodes CASSPPRTLQETQYF. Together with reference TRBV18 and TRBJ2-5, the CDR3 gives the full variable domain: NAGVMQNPRHLVRRRGQEARLRCSPMKGHSHVYWYRQLPEEGLKFMVYLQKENIIDESGMPKERFSAEFPKEGPSILRIQQVVRGDSAAYFCASSPPRTLQETQYFGPGTRLLVL.

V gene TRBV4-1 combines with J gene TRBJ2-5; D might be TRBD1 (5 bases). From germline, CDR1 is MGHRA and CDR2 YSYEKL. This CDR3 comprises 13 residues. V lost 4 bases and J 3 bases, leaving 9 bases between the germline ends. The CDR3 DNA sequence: TGCGCCAGCAGCCCCAGGGAAGAAGAGACCCAGTACTTC. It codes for CASSPREEETQYF.

The CDR3 loop reads CASSPGTGQSGNTIYF. For the CDR3, the DNA is TGCGCCAGCAGCCCCGGGACAGGGCAGTCTGGAAACACCATATATTTT. This chain joins TRBV5-1 and TRBJ1-3; 9 bases are shared with TRBD1. With 4 bases clipped from V and 1 base from J, the junction kept 6 bases outside the gene matches. CDR1 is SGHRS, CDR2 YFSETQ, per germline. This CDR3 has 16 amino acids.

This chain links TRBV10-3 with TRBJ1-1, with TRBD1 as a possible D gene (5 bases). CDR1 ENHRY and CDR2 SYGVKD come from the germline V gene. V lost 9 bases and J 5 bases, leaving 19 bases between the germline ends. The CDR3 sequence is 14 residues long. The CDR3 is CAISRVSSETEAFF. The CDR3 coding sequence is TGTGCCATTTCCAGGGTCTCCTCGGAGACTGAAGCTTTCTTT.